The source of this TCR beta chain is a study of Ad26.COV2.S vaccination and SARS-CoV-2 variants. Looking at the study overall: This donor came from the COV1001 trial of Ad26.COV2.S.

Stated treatment: around 19 received Ad26.COV2.S at low or high dose, single or two shots; 5 received placebo; per-sample allocation not given. Sampling happened 63 days after the first vaccine or placebo injection. Some clones are missing from TCRdb's copy, which holds only in-frame ones; the method was immunoSEQ multiplex PCR. The table records 450,000 to 550,000 clones, 75% to 90% of them present only once. Study results and caveats: Whether participants received vaccine or placebo, their non-spike TCR breadth was similar. Total T cell responses, in the TCR breadth and depth analyses, may have been underestimated. Among vaccine recipients, spike-specific TCR breadth exceeded that of placebo recipients.

About this clone: Its antigen is currently unknown.

The source is a person between 18 and 65 years old who received the Ad26.COV2.S COVID-19 vaccine or a placebo. Sample: peripheral blood, taken in a trial of Ad26.COV2.S vaccine versus placebo.

Written as DNA, the CDR3 is TGTGCCAGCAGCTTAGGACCAAAGGACACTGAAGCTTTCTTT. It translates to CASSLGPKDTEAFF. This chain joins TRBV7-2 and TRBJ1-1; D ambiguous. The CDR3 consists of 14 residues. CDR1 is SGHTA and CDR2 is FQGNSA in the germline V gene. Trimming took off 1 base at V and 3 bases at J, with 9 bases between the two ends.